These 13 T cell receptor beta chains came from one sample sequenced in a study of T cells in Graves' hyperthyroidism and ophthalmopathy. The investigators amplified TCR beta CDR3 regions from RNA transcripts. First-round RT-PCR with HTBI primers amplified the TCR CDR3 region. TCRdb reprocessed the multiplex PCR reads with MiXCR, giving one entry per CDR3 protein. The table lists approximately 400,000 distinct CDR3 sequences, approximately 15% of them singletons. What was sequenced was blood. These receptor sequences come from a woman under 30 with Graves' hyperthyroidism that later progressed to Graves' ophthalmopathy.

The V and J genes are TRBV7-9 and TRBJ2-7; 11 nucleotides match TRBD1. Per the germline V gene, CDR1 is SEHNR and CDR2 is FQNEAQ (reference sequence). The CDR3 has 14 amino acids. Trimming removed 6 bases from V and 7 bases from J; junction bases left unmatched: 8. The CDR3 sequence: CASSSGQGAQEQYF. CDR3 coding DNA: TGTGCCAGCAGTAGCGGACAGGGGGCGCAGGAGCAGTACTTC.

The J gene is TRBJ1-2, the V gene TRBV5-4, with D possibly matching TRBD1 (5 bases). Germline V gene lookup returns CDR1 SGHNT and CDR2 YYREEE (reference sequence). The CDR3 is 15 amino acids. V shed 4 bases and J shed 2 bases, with 15 bases lying between them. DNA of the CDR3: TGTGCCAGCAGCCATTCGGGGGGAACGAACTATGGCTACACCTTC. It specifies CASSHSGGTNYGYTF.

This clonotype was seen repeatedly, ten times or more. The gene calls are TRBV7-9 and TRBJ2-7; TRBD2 matches 11 bases. Germline lookup yields CDR1 SEHNR and CDR2 FQNEAQ (reference sequence). The CDR3 length is 15 residues. The ends lost 5 bases at V and 3 bases at J; junction bases unmatched: 6. CDR3: CASSPTSGGLYEQYF. DNA for the CDR3: TGTGCCAGCAGCCCTACTAGCGGGGGCCTCTACGAGCAGTACTTC.

This clonotype was found many times. This sequence joins TRBV2 and TRBJ1-1; D is unresolved. The germline V and J ends were trimmed by 8 bases and 1 base, with 8 bases remaining between them. The CDR3 is made up of 12 amino acids. Germline CDR1 SNHLY, CDR2 FYNNEI. In DNA form, the CDR3 reads TGTGCCAGCTCTGAGACGAACACTGAAGCTTTCTTT. As protein: CASSETNTEAFF.

This clonotype was observed many times. V and J are TRBV28 and TRBJ1-2; 7 bases agree with TRBD1. After removal of 3 bases from V and 3 bases from J, the junction contained 7 bases not matched to a gene. The CDR3 is 15 residues long. Germline V gene sequence: CDR1 MDHEN, CDR2 SYDVKM. The CDR3 coding sequence is TGTGCCAGCAGTTTCTTTACAGGGGATTACTATGGCTACACCTTC. This encodes CASSFFTGDYYGYTF.

This rearrangement joins TRBV7-2 to TRBJ2-1; 10 bases map to TRBD2. The CDR3 totals 17 residues. CDR1 SGHTA and CDR2 FQGNSA come from the germline V gene. V lost 1 base to trimming and J lost 8 bases; unmatched junction nucleotides: 11. The CDR3 loop is CASSLGLAGAPKDEQFF. CDR3 in DNA: TGTGCCAGCAGCTTAGGGCTAGCGGGAGCCCCTAAGGATGAGCAGTTCTTC.

Only a few counts were recorded for this clonotype. This chain connects TRBV4-1 to TRBJ2-2, with unresolved D. V was trimmed by 5 bases and J by 4 bases, leaving 11 bases between them. The CDR3 extends over 14 amino acids. Germline values: CDR1 MGHRA, CDR2 YSYEKL. The CDR3 bases are TGCGCCAGCAGCATCGAATTTGCCACCGGGGAGCTGTTTTTT. This translates into CASSIEFATGELFF.

This clonotype was counted at least ten times. The V call is TRBV28, the J call TRBJ2-4; 9 bases match TRBD1. This CDR3 contains 19 residues. With V trimmed by 2 bases and J by 0 bases, 11 bases remained unmatched. Germline lookup yields CDR1 MDHEN and CDR2 SYDVKM. Written as DNA, the CDR3 is TGTGCCAGCAGTTTAGACGGGACAGGGAAAAATCTAGCCAAAAACATTCAGTACTTC. It translates to CASSLDGTGKNLAKNIQYF. Together with reference TRBV28 and TRBJ2-4, the CDR3 gives the full variable domain: DVKVTQSSRYLVKRTGEKVFLECVQDMDHENMFWYRQDPGLGLRLIYFSYDVKMKEKGDIPEGYSVSREKKERFSLILESASTNQTSMYLCASSLDGTGKNLAKNIQYFGAGTRLSVL.

The chain joins TRBV7-9 to TRBJ2-5; tentatively, D is TRBD1 (5 bases). V gave up 5 bases and J gave up 2 bases, with 15 bases separating them. Germline CDR1 is SEHNR and CDR2 is FQNEAQ (reference sequence). The CDR3 covers 15 residues. This CDR3 reads CASSPPGYRQETQYF. The CDR3, as DNA: TGTGCCAGCAGCCCCCCCGGCTACAGGCAAGAGACCCAGTACTTC.

This clonotype came up many times. The chain carries TRBV4-1 and TRBJ1-1; D is possibly TRBD1 (5 bases). This CDR3 contains 12 residues. Germline lookup yields CDR1 MGHRA and CDR2 YSYEKL. Trimming removed 3 bases from V and 7 bases from J, with 9 bases in between. In DNA, the CDR3 is TGCGCCAGCAGCCAGCTGGGGCTTGAAGCTTTCTTT. Encoded protein: CASSQLGLEAFF.

About this clonotype: At one end the junction does not follow the germline gene, possibly because of a read error. V usage is TRBV20-1 and J usage is TRBJ1-1, with TRBD1 matching 8 bases. The CDR3 is made up of 15 amino acids. The germline CDR1 and CDR2 sequences are DFQATT and SNEGSKA (reference sequence). This CDR3 is CSDRDPGGENTEAFF. The DNA of the CDR3 is TGCAGTGATAGAGACCCAGGGGGCGAAAACACTGAAGCTTTCTTT.

The sample holds many counts of this clonotype. The chain carries TRBV6-1 and TRBJ2-5; 12 bases are shared with TRBD2. V dropped 6 bases and J dropped 4; count of bases not matched to a gene: 6. Germline V gene data show CDR1 as MNHNS and CDR2 as SASEGT. CDR3 length: 15 amino acids. The CDR3 sequence is CASSHGLAGRETQYF. The CDR3 DNA reads as TGTGCCAGCAGCCACGGACTAGCGGGAAGAGAGACCCAGTACTTC.

This clonotype was picked up many times. V is TRBV12-3 or TRBV12-4 and J is TRBJ2-1, with 7 bases identical to TRBD1. V shed 4 bases, J shed 5 bases, and the junction held 5 bases outside the gene matches. CDR3 length: 14 residues. CDR3 in amino acids: CASSWTGRNNEQFF. The DNA of the CDR3 is TGTGCCAGCAGTTGGACAGGTAGAAACAATGAGCAGTTCTTC.